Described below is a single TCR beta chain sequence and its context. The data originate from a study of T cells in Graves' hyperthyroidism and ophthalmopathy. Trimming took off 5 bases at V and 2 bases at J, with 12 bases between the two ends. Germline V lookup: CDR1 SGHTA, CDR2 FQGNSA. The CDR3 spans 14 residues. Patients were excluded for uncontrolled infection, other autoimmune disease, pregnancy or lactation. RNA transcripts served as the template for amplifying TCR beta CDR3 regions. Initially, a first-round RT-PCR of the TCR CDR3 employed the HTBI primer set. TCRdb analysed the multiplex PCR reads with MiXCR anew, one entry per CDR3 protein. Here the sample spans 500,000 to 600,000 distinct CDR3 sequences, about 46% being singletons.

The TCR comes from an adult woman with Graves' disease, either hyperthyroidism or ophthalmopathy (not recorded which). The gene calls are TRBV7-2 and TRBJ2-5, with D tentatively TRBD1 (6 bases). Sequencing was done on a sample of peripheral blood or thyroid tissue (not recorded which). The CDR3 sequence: CASSPGVIQETQYF. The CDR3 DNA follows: TGTGCCAGCAGCCCAGGGGTTATACAAGAGACCCAGTACTTC.